This is a list of T cell receptor beta chains from one sample in a study of naive and memory T cell subsets. TCRdb ran MiXCR on the UMI-ligation and nested PCR reads and lists one entry per CDR3 protein. Of under 150,000 distinct CDR3 sequences in the sample, under 25% were seen once. What was sequenced was naive CD8+ T cells from blood. The receptors stem from a human donor in good health. CDR3s include the opening cysteine and the closing phenylalanine or tryptophan. D genes are given only for firm matches. The size of a clone is reported for some rows only, either as once, few or many, or as a class for expanded clones.

D gene,clone size,V gene,J gene,CDR3 protein,CDR3 DNA
.,few,TRBV7-6,TRBJ2-6,CASSLYPQGGRANVLTF,TGTGCCAGCAGCTTATACCCCCAAGGGGGGCGAGCCAACGTCCTGACTTTC
.,few,TRBV28,TRBJ2-3,CASSLVGVRADTQYF,TGTGCCAGCAGTTTAGTCGGGGTCCGGGCAGATACGCAGTATTTT
.,.,TRBV11-2,TRBJ2-7,CASSLREQYF,TGTGCCAGCAGCTTACGCGAGCAGTACTTC
TRBD1,few,TRBV6-5,TRBJ1-2,CASSHRGDGYTF,TGTGCCAGCAGCCACAGGGGAGATGGCTACACCTTC
.,few,TRBV2,TRBJ2-7,CASSDRTPPDHEQYF,TGTGCCAGCAGTGACAGGACACCCCCGGACCACGAGCAGTACTTC
.,.,TRBV15,TRBJ1-3,CATSRAWGSGNTIYF,TGTGCCACCAGCAGAGCTTGGGGGTCTGGAAACACCATATATTTT
.,.,TRBV5-1,TRBJ2-1,CASSQSGDEQFF,TGCGCCAGCTCCCAATCAGGCGATGAGCAGTTCTTC
.,.,TRBV19,TRBJ2-2,CASIGRAFFGELFF,TGTGCCAGTATTGGCAGGGCTTTTTTTGGGGAGCTGTTTTTT
TRBD2,few,TRBV27,TRBJ2-7,CASSERETSYEQYF,TGTGCCAGCAGTGAGCGGGAGACTTCCTACGAGCAGTACTTC
.,few,TRBV7-9,TRBJ1-1,CASEMANEAFF,TGTGCCAGCGAAATGGCGAATGAAGCTTTCTTT
.,few,TRBV7-6,TRBJ2-1,CASSYRDNYNEQFF,TGTGCCAGCAGCTATAGGGACAACTACAATGAGCAGTTCTTC
.,.,TRBV6-2/TRBV6-3,TRBJ2-7,CASSYGFYEQYF,TGTGCCAGCAGTTATGGATTCTACGAGCAGTACTTC
TRBD2,.,TRBV6-5,TRBJ2-1,CASRSLAGNNEQFF,TGTGCCAGCAGGTCACTAGCGGGAAACAATGAGCAGTTCTTC
TRBD1,few,TRBV28,TRBJ1-1,CASSTTGDIEAFF,TGTGCCAGCAGCACGACAGGGGACATTGAAGCTTTCTTT
.,many,TRBV6-2/TRBV6-3,TRBJ2-2,CASSYSTGELFF,TGTGCCAGCAGTTACAGCACCGGGGAGCTGTTTTTT
TRBD2,.,TRBV6-2/TRBV6-3,TRBJ2-7,CASSQSGTYEQYF,TGTGCCAGCAGTCAAAGCGGGACCTACGAGCAGTACTTC
.,.,TRBV11-1,TRBJ2-3,CASGATSTDTQYF,TGTGCCAGCGGGGCAACTAGCACAGATACGCAGTATTTT
.,few,TRBV28,TRBJ2-5,CASSREDLRAETQYF,TGTGCCAGCAGCCGAGAGGACCTCAGGGCAGAGACCCAGTACTTC
.,few,TRBV4-1,TRBJ2-7,CASSQTGLEQYF,TGCGCCAGCAGCCAAACAGGGCTCGAGCAGTACTTC
.,.,TRBV4-1,TRBJ2-7,CASSQGTDEQYF,TGCGCCAGCAGCCAAGGGACGGACGAGCAGTACTTC
TRBD2,few,TRBV29-1,TRBJ2-1,CSVGTRDGGVQFF,TGCAGCGTTGGTACCCGGGATGGGGGGGTGCAGTTCTTC
.,.,TRBV7-9,TRBJ2-7,CASSLVRDQPYEQYF,TGTGCCAGCAGCTTAGTAAGGGACCAACCCTACGAGCAGTACTTC
.,few,TRBV6-5,TRBJ2-3,CASSYQPGWGTDTQYF,TGTGCCAGCAGTTACCAGCCAGGATGGGGAACAGATACGCAGTATTTT
TRBD2,few,TRBV9,TRBJ2-7,CASSTRASGSLAEQYF,TGTGCCAGCAGCACCCGGGCTAGCGGGAGTCTTGCCGAGCAGTACTTC
.,.,TRBV28,TRBJ1-1,CASSLGWDDAEAFF,TGTGCCAGCAGTTTGGGGTGGGATGACGCTGAAGCTTTCTTT
.,few,TRBV29-1,TRBJ1-1,CSVEFAVPNTEAFF,TGCAGCGTTGAATTCGCGGTTCCGAACACTGAAGCTTTCTTT
.,.,TRBV7-9,TRBJ1-1,CATSPEANTEAFF,TGTGCCACCTCCCCAGAGGCGAACACTGAAGCTTTCTTT
.,few,TRBV18,TRBJ2-7,CASSPLPYRSRYEQYF,TGTGCCAGCTCACCGCTACCGTACCGGAGCCGCTACGAGCAGTACTTC
.,.,TRBV4-1,TRBJ1-1,CASSQPTGNTEAFF,TGCGCCAGCAGCCAGCCGACAGGGAACACTGAAGCTTTCTTT
.,.,TRBV20-1,TRBJ1-2,CSATPPTNYGYTF,TGCAGTGCTACACCTCCAACTAACTATGGCTACACCTTC
TRBD1,few,TRBV28,TRBJ2-7,CASSLLDRAYEQYF,TGTGCCAGCAGTTTACTAGACAGGGCCTACGAGCAGTACTTC
.,few,TRBV5-1,TRBJ2-7,CASSLDADGYEQYF,TGCGCCAGCAGCTTAGACGCTGACGGCTACGAGCAGTACTTC
.,.,TRBV5-6,TRBJ2-7,CASSLVPVTYEQYF,TGTGCCAGCAGCTTGGTTCCAGTCACCTACGAGCAGTACTTC
TRBD2,.,TRBV7-2,TRBJ2-7,CASSLLAGGSEQYF,TGTGCCAGCAGCTTACTAGCGGGAGGGAGCGAGCAGTACTTC
TRBD1,few,TRBV29-1,TRBJ2-7,CSVEDGDRGYEQYF,TGCAGCGTTGAAGACGGGGACAGGGGCTACGAGCAGTACTTC
.,.,TRBV20-1,TRBJ1-5,CSARGGSGDNQPQHF,TGCAGTGCTAGGGGTGGGTCCGGAGACAATCAGCCCCAGCATTTT
TRBD1,few,TRBV10-3,TRBJ1-5,CAISTGADQPQHF,TGTGCCATCAGCACAGGGGCGGATCAGCCCCAGCATTTT
.,few,TRBV7-9,TRBJ2-7,CASSPRAPGASNYEQYF,TGTGCCAGCAGCCCTCGGGCACCGGGCGCGAGCAACTACGAGCAGTACTTC
.,few,TRBV7-2,TRBJ2-6,CASSLYASGANVLTF,TGTGCCAGCAGCCTATATGCCTCTGGGGCCAACGTCCTGACTTTC
.,.,TRBV12-3/TRBV12-4,TRBJ1-1,CATRWEQLNTEAFF,TGTGCCACGCGTTGGGAGCAGCTTAACACTGAAGCTTTCTTT
.,few,TRBV28,TRBJ1-2,CASRLTRVDYGYTF,TGTGCCAGCAGACTAACCAGGGTCGACTATGGCTACACCTTC
.,.,TRBV12-3/TRBV12-4,TRBJ1-1,CASSLVLRYTEAFF,TGTGCCAGCAGTTTAGTACTCCGTTACACTGAAGCTTTCTTT
TRBD1,.,TRBV5-4,TRBJ2-3,CASSSREGADTQYF,TGTGCCAGCAGCTCCCGCGAGGGGGCGGATACGCAGTATTTT
.,.,TRBV27,TRBJ1-1,CASSGDHTEAFF,TGTGCCAGCAGTGGGGATCACACTGAAGCTTTCTTT
.,.,TRBV4-1,TRBJ1-1,CASSHGTVNTEAFF,TGCGCCAGCAGCCATGGTACAGTCAACACTGAAGCTTTCTTT
TRBD2,many,TRBV7-6,TRBJ2-5,CASSLDPAGARETQYF,TGTGCCAGCAGCTTAGACCCAGCGGGAGCCCGGGAGACCCAGTACTTC
TRBD2,.,TRBV10-2,TRBJ2-1,CASRGLAATLGGEQFF,TGCGCCAGCCGGGGACTAGCGGCCACACTTGGCGGTGAGCAGTTCTTC